The present entry profiles one T cell receptor beta chain with its context. Its antigen is not identified. Relapse was seen in all patients after autologous stem cell transplantation, and brentuximab vedotin exposure was variable. The protocol was immunoSEQ multiplex PCR, while the TCRdb copy is restricted to in-frame clones and leaves out a portion. This sample has 38,000 or so clones, with about 89% found just once. These data come from a study of PD-1 blockade in classical Hodgkin lymphoma. Points from the study as a whole: Partial responders and progressors had significantly lower baseline TCR diversity.

This TCR came from a human donor with classical Hodgkin lymphoma. The specimen was peripheral blood mononuclear cells (PBMCs), collected at baseline.

CDR3 residues: CASSLALAGRGEQYF. CDR3 DNA sequence: TGTGCCAGCAGCTTAGCACTAGCGGGAAGAGGCGAGCAGTACTTC. The J gene is TRBJ2-7, the V gene TRBV7-8; the match to TRBD2 covers 10 bases. The germline V gene has CDR1 SGHVS and CDR2 FQNEAQ. This CDR3 has 15 residues. V lost 0 bases to trimming and J lost 6 bases; unmatched junction nucleotides: 5.